These T cell receptor beta chains were read from a single sample in a study of response to subunit inactivated influenza vaccine. MiXCR was run by TCRdb on the RT-PCR reads, yielding one entry per CDR3 protein. This table has approximately 570,000 distinct CDR3 sequences, approximately 7.1% appearing once. The material sequenced was PBMCs from blood, taken around 25 months after vaccination. The receptors stem from a man between 45 and 75 years old who received an inactivated influenza vaccine. Both conserved end residues are part of each CDR3. The order of the fields is D gene, J gene, V gene, clone size, CDR3 protein, CDR3 DNA. D genes are given only for firm matches. A row's size may be missing; if present it is once, few, many or a size class.

.,TRBJ2-3,TRBV7-2,few,CASSLLGNTQYF,TGTGCCAGCAGCTTACTGGGGAATACGCAGTATTTT
.,TRBJ2-2,TRBV29-1,few,CSGQGGGGELFF,TGCAGCGGTCAGGGGGGAGGCGGGGAGCTGTTTTTT
.,TRBJ2-7,TRBV24-1,few,CATSDPQGGDYEQYF,TGTGCCACCAGTGATCCCCAGGGAGGTGACTACGAGCAGTACTTC
.,TRBJ2-3,TRBV20-1,many,CSARFPGATDTQYF,TGCAGTGCTAGATTTCCGGGGGCCACAGATACGCAGTATTTT
.,TRBJ1-6,TRBV7-2,.,CASSILQGNSPLHF,TGTGCCAGCAGCATCTTACAGGGTAACTCACCCCTCCACTTT
TRBD2,TRBJ2-2,TRBV2,few,CASSHGTSGIFVAGELFF,TGTGCCAGCAGTCACGGGACTAGCGGGATCTTTGTCGCCGGGGAGCTGTTTTTT
TRBD1,TRBJ2-1,TRBV12-3/TRBV12-4,few,CASSLSRDRADNEQFF,TGTGCCAGCAGTTTATCCCGGGACAGGGCAGACAATGAGCAGTTCTTC
.,TRBJ1-2,TRBV3-1,.,CASSQRGQGYTF,TGTGCCAGCAGCCAACGAGGGCAGGGCTACACCTTC
.,TRBJ1-5,TRBV12-3/TRBV12-4,few,CASSPSAGINQPQHF,TGTGCCAGCAGTCCCTCGGCAGGGATAAATCAGCCCCAGCATTTT
TRBD2,TRBJ2-1,TRBV4-3,few,CASSQDMGTSGRWEQFF,TGCGCCAGCAGCCAAGACATGGGGACTAGCGGGAGGTGGGAGCAGTTCTTC
.,TRBJ2-3,TRBV15,few,CATSRGGVRADTQYF,TGTGCCACCAGCAGAGGGGGAGTTCGTGCAGATACGCAGTATTTT
.,TRBJ1-1,TRBV7-2,many,CASSRGTMNTEAFF,TGTGCCAGCAGCCGAGGCACCATGAACACTGAAGCTTTCTTT
TRBD1,TRBJ1-5,TRBV5-1,few,CASSRGQGDQPQHF,TGCGCCAGCAGCAGGGGACAGGGTGACCAGCCCCAGCATTTT
.,TRBJ2-7,TRBV18,.,CASSPQDSPNYEQYF,TGTGCCAGCTCGCCTCAGGACTCACCGAACTACGAGCAGTACTTC
.,TRBJ1-4,TRBV15,.,CATSSRRASNEKLFF,TGTGCCACCAGCAGTAGAAGGGCCTCTAATGAAAAACTGTTTTTT
.,TRBJ2-5,TRBV7-2,few,CASSLARQPGTQYF,TGTGCCAGCAGCTTAGCGCGGCAGCCGGGGACCCAGTACTTC
.,TRBJ2-2,TRBV4-2,.,CASSQDRLGGGELFF,TGTGCCAGCAGCCAAGACAGACTAGGTGGCGGGGAGCTGTTTTTT
TRBD2,TRBJ2-5,TRBV6-5,.,CASSYLSGVRETQYF,TGTGCCAGCAGTTACCTTAGCGGGGTGCGAGAGACCCAGTACTTC
TRBD1,TRBJ2-5,TRBV5-1,many,CASSGGQRTETQYF,TGCGCCAGCAGCGGGGGACAGCGAACGGAGACCCAGTACTTC
.,TRBJ2-1,TRBV10-3,.,CAISESRGGTENEQFF,TGTGCCATCAGTGAGTCAAGGGGGGGGACAGAAAATGAGCAGTTCTTC
TRBD1,TRBJ2-2,TRBV5-1,many,CASRTGDTGELFF,TGCGCCAGCAGGACAGGGGACACCGGGGAGCTGTTTTTT